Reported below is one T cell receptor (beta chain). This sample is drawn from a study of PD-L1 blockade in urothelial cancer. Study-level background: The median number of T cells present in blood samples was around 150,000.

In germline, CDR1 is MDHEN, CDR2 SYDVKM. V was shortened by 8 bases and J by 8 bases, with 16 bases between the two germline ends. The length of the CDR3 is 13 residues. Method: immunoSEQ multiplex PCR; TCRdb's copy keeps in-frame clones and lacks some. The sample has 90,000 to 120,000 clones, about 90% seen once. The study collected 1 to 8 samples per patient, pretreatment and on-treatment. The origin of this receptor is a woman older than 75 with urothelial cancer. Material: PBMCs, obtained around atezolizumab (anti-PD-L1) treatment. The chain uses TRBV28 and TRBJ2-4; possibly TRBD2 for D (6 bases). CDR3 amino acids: CASQPYSGDIQYF. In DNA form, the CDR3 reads TGTGCCAGCCAACCGTACTCGGGAGACATTCAGTACTTC.